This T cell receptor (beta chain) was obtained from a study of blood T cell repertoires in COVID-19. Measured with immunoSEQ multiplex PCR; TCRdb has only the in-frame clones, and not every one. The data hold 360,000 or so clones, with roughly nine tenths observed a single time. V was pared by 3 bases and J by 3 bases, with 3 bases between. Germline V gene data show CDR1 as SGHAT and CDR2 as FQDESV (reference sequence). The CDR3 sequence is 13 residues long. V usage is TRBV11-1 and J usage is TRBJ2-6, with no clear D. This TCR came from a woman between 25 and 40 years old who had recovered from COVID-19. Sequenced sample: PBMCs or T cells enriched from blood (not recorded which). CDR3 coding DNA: TGTGCCAGCAGCTTCGGTGGGGCCAACGTCCTGACTTTC. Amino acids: CASSFGGANVLTF. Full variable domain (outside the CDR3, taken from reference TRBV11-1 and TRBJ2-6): EAEVAQSPRYKITEKSQAVAFWCDPISGHATLYWYRQILGQGPELLVQFQDESVVDDSQLPKDRFSAERLKGVDSTLKIQPAELGDSAMYLCASSFGGANVLTFGAGSRLTVL.